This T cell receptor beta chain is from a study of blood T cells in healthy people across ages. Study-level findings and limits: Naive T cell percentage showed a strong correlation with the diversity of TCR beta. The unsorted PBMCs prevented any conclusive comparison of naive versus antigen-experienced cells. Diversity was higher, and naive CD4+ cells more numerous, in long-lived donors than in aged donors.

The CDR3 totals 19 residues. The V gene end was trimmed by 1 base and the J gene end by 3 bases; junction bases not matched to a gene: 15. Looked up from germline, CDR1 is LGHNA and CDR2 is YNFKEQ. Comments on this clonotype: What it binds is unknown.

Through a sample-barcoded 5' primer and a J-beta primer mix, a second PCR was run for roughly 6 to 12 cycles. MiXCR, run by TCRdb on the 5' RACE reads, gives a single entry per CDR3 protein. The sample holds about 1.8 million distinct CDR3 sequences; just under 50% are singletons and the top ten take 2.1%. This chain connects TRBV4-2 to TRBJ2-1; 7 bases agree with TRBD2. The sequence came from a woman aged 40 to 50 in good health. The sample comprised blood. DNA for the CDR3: TGTGCCAGCAGCCAAGGGGGGGGGATGGGGAAAATTATCTACAATGAGCAGTTCTTC. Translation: CASSQGGGMGKIIYNEQFF.